What follows is one T cell receptor beta chain and its context. The data are from a study of blood T cell repertoires in COVID-19. Overall study: Material from acute and convalescent COVID-19 was sourced from the United States, Italy and Spain.

With 5 bases removed from V and 14 bases from J, the gap between germline ends came to 15 bases. Germline V gene sequence: CDR1 DFQATT, CDR2 SNEGSKA (reference sequence). This CDR3 contains 10 residues. This table comes from immunoSEQ multiplex PCR, and its TCRdb copy is limited to in-frame clones, with some not included. The profile covers over 90,000 clones, with 60% to 80% appearing a single time and 7.5% to 10% taken by the ten largest. Sequenced input: peripheral blood. The chain joins TRBV20-1 to TRBJ1-2; a weak D match, TRBD1 (5 bases). The receptor's source is a man in his sixties with active or convalescent COVID-19. The CDR3 spells CSAPLGGSTF. The CDR3 DNA reads as TGCAGTGCTCCTTTGGGGGGTTCGACCTTC.